One sample yielded the 2 T cell receptor beta chains listed below, sequenced in a study of OX40 agonist ivuxolimab in advanced cancers. Generated by immunoSEQ multiplex PCR, the TCRdb table keeps only in-frame clones and is missing some. The table lists 45,000 to 60,000 clones, over 80% of them singletons. Material: CD4+ or CD8+ T cells sorted from blood, obtained in a trial of the OX40 agonist ivuxolimab. Every receptor here comes from an adult with an advanced solid tumor such as melanoma, head and neck, liver or kidney cancer.

This chain links TRBV7-9 with TRBJ2-1; tentative D call: TRBD2 (6 bases). Deletions cut 5 bases from V and 5 bases from J, with 10 bases between. The CDR3 contains 13 residues. CDR1 and CDR2 (germline): SEHNR, FQNEAQ (reference sequence). DNA for the CDR3: TGTGCCAGCAGCCCAGAGCGGGACAATGAGCAGTTCTTC. Encoded protein: CASSPERDNEQFF.

This chain connects TRBV7-8 to TRBJ1-2, with TRBD1 matching 7 bases. This CDR3 is 14 amino acids long. Germline V gene sequence: CDR1 SGHVS, CDR2 FQNEAQ. Losses at the gene ends were 2 bases for V and 8 bases for J; bases not matched to a gene: 8. CDR3 sequence (DNA): TGTGCCAGCAGCTTATTGAACAGGGGCGAGGGCTACACCTTC. This translates into CASSLLNRGEGYTF.